This T cell receptor (beta chain) was retrieved from a study of T-cell reconstitution after alpha-beta-depleted transplantation in children. As it was prepared, the TCRbeta library received unique molecular identifiers. TCRdb analysed the PCR reads with MiXCR anew, one entry per CDR3 protein. The sample includes about 400,000 distinct CDR3 sequences, roughly 20% of them seen just once. The CDR3 runs 13 residues. Germline V gene data show CDR1 as KGHDR and CDR2 as SFDVKD. V was shortened by 2 bases and J by 7 bases, with 11 bases between the two germline ends. This clonotype was found a few times. The sequence derives from a human donor who donated a stem cell graft to a child with acute myeloid leukemia. The specimen comprised PBMCs from the stem cell graft donor, sampled from the stem cell graft. V is TRBV24-1 and J is TRBJ2-7; no reliable D call. The CDR3, as DNA: TGTGCCACCAGTGATTCCCTAGGTAAGGAGCAGTACTTC. Translation gives CATSDSLGKEQYF.